This TCR beta chain is drawn from a study of beta chain features in type 1 diabetes. Findings and caveats of the study: Type 1 diabetes patients had TCRB CDR3s that were shorter (moderately but significantly so) in all four CD4+ subsets.

cDNA synthesis used the whole RNA isolate, giving expressed TCRB sequences. Data came from immunoSEQ multiplex PCR; TCRdb stores just in-frame clones and leaves some out. The top ten clones hold roughly 0.11% of a sample with about 650,000 clones, 9.5% to 15% of them seen once. Turning to this clone: Its antigen remains unknown.

In germline, CDR1 is KGHSH, CDR2 LQKENI. This CDR3 comprises 16 residues. With 2 bases removed from V and 0 bases from J, the gap between germline ends came to 13 bases. This chain connects TRBV18 to TRBJ1-1; D unresolved. The sequenced sample consisted of naive CD4+ T cells from blood. The source is a young man with type 1 diabetes. The CDR3 DNA reads TGTGCCAGCTCACCAACCACGGTAAACATGAACACTGAAGCTTTCTTT. The encoded protein is CASSPTTVNMNTEAFF.